The 22 T cell receptor beta chains below were found in one sample sequenced in a study of blood T cells in healthy people across ages. Alongside a J-beta primer mix, a sample-barcoded 5' primer served in a second PCR lasting roughly 6 to 12 cycles. TCRdb re-derived calls from the 5' RACE reads in MiXCR, one entry per CDR3 protein. The sample has about 800,000 distinct CDR3 sequences, 58% seen once; the top ten hold around 20%. The specimen was blood. All receptors come from a man aged 30-40 years in good health.

In this sample, this clonotype turned up a few times. The chain employs TRBV12-3 or TRBV12-4 and TRBJ1-2; possibly TRBD1 for D (5 bases). There are 14 residues in the CDR3. V lost 3 bases and J lost 11, with 19 bases in between. CDR3 nucleotide sequence: TGTGCCAGCAGTTTGTTAGGGGACTCTGGGCGGTACACCTTC. Translating it yields CASSLLGDSGRYTF.

The chain recombines TRBV9 with TRBJ2-6, with D possibly being TRBD1 or TRBD2 (7 bases each). Germline CDR1 SGDLS, CDR2 YYNGEE. V was trimmed by 3 bases and J by 3 bases, leaving 22 bases between them. The CDR3 totals 19 residues. The CDR3 nucleotides read TGTGCCAGCAGCGCTCCAGGGGGGAGGGCCCTCCATGGGGCCAACGTCCTGACTTTC. Its protein is CASSAPGGRALHGANVLTF.

The chain employs TRBV29-1 and TRBJ2-7; maybe TRBD1 (5 bases). The CDR3 sequence is 13 residues long. Trimming removed 4 bases at V and 3 bases at J, with 13 bases between. Germline CDR1 reads SQVTM; CDR2 reads ANQGSEA. CDR3 in amino acids: CSVGRKGFYEQYF. In DNA form, the CDR3 reads TGCAGCGTTGGCAGAAAGGGGTTCTACGAGCAGTACTTC.

The rearrangement uses TRBV25-1 and TRBJ2-7; the D gene is possibly TRBD2 (6 bases). There are 15 residues in the CDR3. CDR1 is MGHDK and CDR2 is SYGVNS in the germline V gene. Trimming removed 2 bases from V and 2 bases from J, with 13 bases in between. CDR3 in amino acids: CASSEAGGAAYEQYF. The CDR3 nucleotides read TGTGCCAGCAGTGAAGCGGGCGGGGCGGCCTACGAGCAGTACTTC.

This chain uses TRBV20-1 with TRBJ2-7, with D perhaps TRBD2 (5 bases). Germline V gene data show CDR1 as DFQATT and CDR2 as SNEGSKA (reference sequence). Between the trimmed V and J ends, which lost 3 bases and 2 bases, there was a span of 11 bases. The CDR3 extends over 13 amino acids. Here the CDR3 reads CSAREEITYEQYF. Written as DNA, the CDR3 is TGCAGTGCTAGGGAGGAAATCACCTACGAGCAGTACTTC.

The J gene is TRBJ2-3, the V gene TRBV2; possibly TRBD2 for D (6 bases). The CDR3 length is 12 residues. V was clipped by 6 bases and J by 6 bases, with 10 bases between them. Germline V CDR1 and CDR2: SNHLY, FYNNEI. CDR3 sequence: CASSGDFDTQYF. The CDR3 region has the DNA TGTGCCAGCAGCGGGGACTTCGATACGCAGTATTTT.

V usage is TRBV6-1 and J usage is TRBJ2-4; 9 bases map to TRBD2. The DNA end is a closer match to TRBJ2-7, so the J assignment may be wrong. The CDR3 sequence is 14 residues long. Per the germline V gene, CDR1 is MNHNS and CDR2 is SASEGT. The CDR3 here is CASSQRGEGYEQYF. The CDR3 DNA reads TGTGCCAGCTCCCAGCGGGGGGAGGGCTACGAGCAGTACTTC.

This chain connects TRBV7-9 to TRBJ2-7; 8 bases match TRBD2. CDR3 length: 12 amino acids. The V gene end was trimmed by 2 bases and the J gene end by 12 bases; junction bases not matched to a gene: 6. CDR1 SEHNR and CDR2 FQNEAQ come from the germline V gene (reference sequence). The CDR3 protein is CASSLISGDGYF. DNA of the CDR3: TGTGCCAGCAGCTTAATTAGCGGGGACGGGTACTTC. The full variable domain, with the rest looked up from reference TRBV7-9 and TRBJ2-7, is DTGVSQNPRHKITKRGQNVTFRCDPISEHNRLYWYRQTLGQGPEFLTYFQNEAQLEKSRLLSDRFSAERPKGSFSTLEIQRTEQGDSAMYLCASSLISGDGYFGPGTRLTVT.

The chain couples TRBV5-1 to TRBJ1-2; 10 nucleotides line up with TRBD1. The germline gives CDR1 SGHRS, CDR2 YFSETQ. The V segment lost 4 bases and the J segment 5 bases; nucleotides outside the gene matches: 5. There are 14 residues in the CDR3. The CDR3 DNA sequence: TGCGCCAGCAGCGCGGGACAGGGGCTTTATGGCTACACCTTC. It translates to CASSAGQGLYGYTF.

V gene TRBV4-2 combines with J gene TRBJ2-4, with D possibly TRBD2 on 6 matching bases. The V gene's germline CDR1 is LGHNA and CDR2 YNFKEQ. The CDR3 runs to 12 residues. Trimming shortened V by 0 bases and J by 15 bases, and 12 bases separated the two germline ends. CDR3 in amino acids: CASSQDWGTRYF. As DNA, the CDR3 is TGTGCCAGCAGCCAAGATTGGGGGACTCGGTACTTC.

J is TRBJ1-2 and V is TRBV20-1; D is possibly TRBD1 (5 bases). The CDR3 is 13 residues long. V was clipped by 5 bases and J by 5 bases, with 15 bases between them. The germline CDR1 and CDR2 sequences are DFQATT and SNEGSKA (reference sequence). CDR3 residues: CSAGRVRAYGYTF. The CDR3 DNA is TGCAGTGCTGGTCGTGTCAGGGCTTATGGCTACACCTTC.

This clonotype has a handful of counts. V usage is TRBV7-9 and J usage is TRBJ2-5; TRBD1 matches 10 bases. CDR3 size: 15 residues. V lost 5 bases to trimming and J lost 2 bases; unmatched junction nucleotides: 5. CDR1 is SEHNR and CDR2 is FQNEAQ in the germline V gene (reference sequence). The CDR3 sequence is CASSIGQGGQETQYF. The CDR3 nucleotides are TGTGCCAGCAGCATAGGACAGGGGGGACAAGAGACCCAGTACTTC.

The V gene is TRBV29-1, the J gene TRBJ1-1; D remains ambiguous. The CDR3 is 11 amino acids. In germline, CDR1 is SQVTM, CDR2 ANQGSEA. V dropped 7 bases and J dropped 1 base, with 7 bases sitting between them. Here the CDR3 reads CSGRTNTEAFF. The CDR3 DNA follows: TGCAGCGGACGGACGAACACTGAAGCTTTCTTT.

The chain couples TRBV7-2 to TRBJ1-2; D remains unclear. The CDR3 consists of 12 residues. Trimming stripped 5 bases from V and 4 bases from J, with 8 bases between. Looked up from germline, CDR1 is SGHTA and CDR2 is FQGNSA. The CDR3 DNA follows: TGTGCCAGCAGCCAGTACCGCTATGGCTACACCTTC. Translated, it gives CASSQYRYGYTF.

The V and J genes are TRBV7-9 and TRBJ1-1; TRBD1 matches 7 bases. V lost 6 bases to trimming and J lost 4 bases; unmatched junction nucleotides: 5. The germline V gene has CDR1 SEHNR and CDR2 FQNEAQ (reference sequence). CDR3 length equals 13 residues. The CDR3 loop is CASRQSGGTEAFF. DNA of the CDR3: TGTGCCAGCAGGCAATCAGGGGGCACTGAAGCTTTCTTT.

This chain joins TRBV6-2 or TRBV6-3 and TRBJ2-3; either TRBD1 or TRBD2 may fit D (5 bases each). Trimming pared 6 bases from V and 5 bases from J, leaving 18 bases between. There are 15 residues in the CDR3. CDR1 and CDR2 from the germline V gene are MNHEY and SVGEGT. CDR3 nucleotides: TGTGCCAGCAGCGACGGGACGGACTGGGTAGATACGCAGTATTTT. It encodes CASSDGTDWVDTQYF.

This clonotype was recorded a few times. The genes are TRBV5-1 and TRBJ2-5; D may be TRBD1 (6 bases). The CDR3 runs 13 residues. The germline CDR1 and CDR2 sequences are SGHRS and YFSETQ. Trimming took 7 bases from V and 5 from J, leaving 15 bases between them. The CDR3 region has the DNA TGCGCCAGCTGGGACACAGGGCTGGAGACCCAGTACTTC. Protein product: CASWDTGLETQYF.

The chain has TRBV4-2 and TRBJ2-7; D ambiguous. The CDR3 extends over 14 amino acids. Looked up from germline, CDR1 is LGHNA and CDR2 is YNFKEQ. V gave up 1 base and J gave up 3 bases, with 10 bases separating them. In DNA form, the CDR3 reads TGTGCCAGCAGCCAAGTGTACGGAGTCTACGAGCAGTACTTC. Its translation: CASSQVYGVYEQYF.

The chain joins TRBV15 to TRBJ1-6; D uncertain. Trimming pared 0 bases from V and 13 bases from J, leaving 10 bases between. This CDR3 spans 13 amino acids. Germline V lookup: CDR1 LNHNV, CDR2 YYDKDF (reference sequence). CDR3 nucleotide sequence: TGTGCCACCAGCAGAGATCTTCCGGAGCCCCTCCACTTT. Protein sequence: CATSRDLPEPLHF.

Written as DNA, the CDR3 is TGTGCCAGCAGCCAGGGGGGACCCGGGGAGCTGTTTTTT. As protein: CASSQGGPGELFF. The chain is built from TRBV12-3 or TRBV12-4 and TRBJ2-2, with D tentatively TRBD1 (7 bases). The CDR3 runs to 13 residues. V was pared by 6 bases and J by 6 bases, with 11 bases between.

This clonotype was detected many times. The chain joins TRBV4-1 to TRBJ2-5; no clear D. This CDR3 is 13 amino acids long. Looked up from germline, CDR1 is MGHRA and CDR2 is YSYEKL. Trimming removed 0 bases from V and 3 bases from J, with 5 bases in between. The CDR3 spells CASSQDTEETQYF. The CDR3 DNA reads TGCGCCAGCAGCCAAGATACGGAAGAGACCCAGTACTTC.

The chain joins TRBV4-2 to TRBJ1-5, with D hard to call. Looked up from germline, CDR1 is LGHNA and CDR2 is YNFKEQ. The ends were cut back, 3 bases at V and 0 bases at J, with 9 bases in the middle. This CDR3 spans 15 amino acids. The CDR3 spells CASSQGFNSNQPQHF. For the CDR3, the DNA is TGTGCCAGCAGCCAGGGGTTCAATAGCAATCAGCCCCAGCATTTT.